Listed here are 29 T cell receptor beta chains from one sample, sequenced in a study of cytomegalovirus exposure and HLA in healthy donors. The primer mix had 60 Vbeta and 13 Jbeta primers. The protocol was immunoSEQ multiplex PCR, while the TCRdb copy is restricted to in-frame clones and leaves out a portion. The top ten clones hold roughly 1.9% of a sample with about 160,000 clones, roughly 80% of them seen once. The material sequenced was PBMCs. The source is a female donor in good health and CMV-seronegative.

This CDR3 is CASSHPPTGQGHSYEQYF. The CDR3 DNA follows: TGTGCCAGCAGCCACCCACCAACGGGACAGGGACACTCCTACGAGCAGTACTTC. The chain carries TRBV7-9 and TRBJ2-7; 9 bases agree with TRBD1. Per the germline V gene, CDR1 is SEHNR and CDR2 is FQNEAQ (reference sequence). V trimming: 5 bases; J trimming: 0 bases; junction bases outside the gene matches: 14. The CDR3 is 18 amino acids.

This clone was recorded only once. The gene calls are TRBV29-1 and TRBJ2-7; 8 bases agree with TRBD1. CDR1 is SQVTM, CDR2 ANQGSEA, per germline. The V gene end was trimmed by 5 bases and the J gene end by 2 bases; junction bases not matched to a gene: 2. The CDR3 is 12 residues long. The CDR3 region is CSVSDRAYEQYF. CDR3 nucleotides: TGCAGCGTTTCGGACAGGGCCTACGAGCAGTACTTC.

In its sample, this clone was seen a few times. The V gene is TRBV7-2, the J gene TRBJ2-1; 7 nucleotides line up with TRBD2. With V trimmed by 4 bases and J by 0 bases, 3 bases remained unmatched. Looked up from germline, CDR1 is SGHTA and CDR2 is FQGNSA. The CDR3 is 15 residues long. The CDR3 loop is CASSSRGSSYNEQFF. As DNA, the CDR3 is TGTGCCAGCAGCTCCCGCGGGAGCTCCTACAATGAGCAGTTCTTC.

This sequence joins TRBV7-8 and TRBJ1-2; 10 bases map to TRBD1. Unmatched junction bases numbered 9, after V lost 5 bases and J lost 6 bases. The CDR3 is made up of 15 amino acids. The V gene's germline CDR1 is SGHVS and CDR2 FQNEAQ. CDR3 nucleotide sequence: TGTGCCAGCAGCCCGGACAGGGGGTTCCTCAATGGCTACACCTTC. Encoded protein: CASSPDRGFLNGYTF.

The genes are TRBV9 and TRBJ2-2; 12 bases match TRBD1. The V segment lost 5 bases and the J segment 8 bases; nucleotides outside the gene matches: 10. Germline CDR1 reads SGDLS; CDR2 reads YYNGEE. This CDR3 is built from 16 residues. Written as DNA, the CDR3 is TGTGCCAGCAGAGCTCGGGACAGGGGGCTAGGGGGGGAGCTGTTTTTT. Translated: CASRARDRGLGGELFF.

The rearrangement links TRBV30 to TRBJ2-7, with 7 bases fitting TRBD1. The CDR3 length is 14 residues. V was pared by 8 bases and J by 0 bases, with 10 bases of the junction left unmatched. The germline gives CDR1 GTSNPN, CDR2 SVGIG (reference sequence). The CDR3 spells CALPTGSSSYEQYF. The CDR3 DNA sequence: TGTGCCCTCCCGACAGGGTCGAGCTCCTACGAGCAGTACTTC.

The CDR3 DNA reads TGTGCCAGCAGCTCCCCCGGGGGGCGCGTCTATGGCTACACCTTC. The encoded protein is CASSSPGGRVYGYTF. The chain employs TRBV7-2 and TRBJ1-2, with D possibly TRBD1 on 6 matching bases. Germline V gene sequence: CDR1 SGHTA, CDR2 FQGNSA. The CDR3 is 15 residues long. V was cut by 4 bases and J by 4 bases, with 16 bases left in between.

Turning to this clone: At the DNA level, this CDR3 is encoded by other sequences in the same sample as well. The chain employs TRBV5-1 and TRBJ1-2; D may be TRBD1 (5 bases). With 0 bases removed from V and 2 bases from J, the gap between germline ends came to 5 bases. Germline V gene sequence: CDR1 SGHRS, CDR2 YFSETQ. This CDR3 spans 13 amino acids. CDR3 sequence (DNA): TGCGCCAGCAGCTTGGAGGGGAACTATGGCTACACCTTC. Its translation: CASSLEGNYGYTF. The full variable domain, rest sourced from reference TRBV5-1 and TRBJ1-2, is KAGVTQTPRYLIKTRGQQVTLSCSPISGHRSVSWYQQTPGQGLQFLFEYFSETQRNKGNFPGRFSGRQFSNSRSEMNVSTLELGDSALYLCASSLEGNYGYTFGSGTRLTVV.

The chain links TRBV2 to TRBJ1-4, with 7 bases aligning to TRBD1. Trimming took 0 bases from V and 11 from J; bases not matched to a gene: 9. The V gene's germline CDR1 is SNHLY and CDR2 FYNNEI. This CDR3 has 15 amino acids. CDR3 in DNA: TGTGCCAGCAGTGAAGCGGGGCAGGGGGAAACCAAACTGTTTTTT. It yields the protein CASSEAGQGETKLFF.

The DNA for the CDR3 is TGTGCCAGCTCACAGGGGACAGGGGGTGAGACCCAGTACTTC. Residues: CASSQGTGGETQYF. The chain has TRBV18 and TRBJ2-5, with TRBD1 identical over 11 bases. Germline loops: CDR1 KGHSH, CDR2 LQKENI. The CDR3 is made up of 14 amino acids. Germline trimming cut 4 bases from V and 5 bases from J; bases unmatched to any gene: 3.

The chain uses TRBV14 and TRBJ2-5; tentative D call: TRBD1 (5 bases). The CDR3 totals 14 residues. The germline gives CDR1 SGHDN, CDR2 FVKESK. V shed 3 bases and J shed 7 bases, with 15 bases lying between them. CDR3 nucleotide sequence: TGTGCCAGCAGCCAGTCAAGGGGCTTGGGGACCCAGTACTTC. Protein sequence: CASSQSRGLGTQYF.

V usage is TRBV7-3 and J usage is TRBJ2-6, with 7 bases aligning to TRBD1. The CDR3 runs 17 residues. V shed 4 bases and J 0 bases; nucleotides not matched to a gene: 6. Germline CDR1 SGHTA, CDR2 FQGTGA. The CDR3 region is CASSSGQSLSGANVLTF. In nucleotides, the CDR3 is TGTGCCAGCAGCTCGGGACAGTCCCTCTCTGGGGCCAACGTCCTGACTTTC.

V is TRBV30 and J is TRBJ2-3; possible D gene TRBD2, 6 bases. The germline CDR1 and CDR2 sequences are GTSNPN and SVGIG (reference sequence). Trimming stripped 0 bases from V and 6 bases from J, with 19 bases between. The CDR3 sequence is 16 residues long. CDR3: CAWSVDWGEKMDTQYF. In DNA, the CDR3 is TGTGCCTGGAGTGTAGACTGGGGGGAAAAAATGGATACGCAGTATTTT. The full variable domain, in which reference TRBV30 and TRBJ2-3 provide the parts outside the CDR3, is SQTIHQWPATLVQPVGSPLSLECTVEGTSNPNLYWYRQAAGRGLQLLFYSVGIGQISSEVPQNLSASRPQDRQFILSSKKLLLSDSGFYLCAWSVDWGEKMDTQYFGPGTRLTVL.

The DNA for the CDR3 is TGTGCCAGTAGCCCGCAGGGTTCGGGGGGGGAGCAGTACTTC. Protein: CASSPQGSGGEQYF. The rearrangement links TRBV19 to TRBJ2-7, with 8 bases identical to TRBD2. The junction had 11 bases not matched to a gene; V was cut back by 6 bases and J by 7 bases. Germline CDR1 and CDR2: LNHDA and SQIVND (reference sequence). The CDR3 has 14 residues.

To note about this clone: An end of the junction differs from the germline gene, which may be a read error. The V call is TRBV10-1, the J call TRBJ1-6; 8 bases are a match to TRBD1. Germline V gives CDR1 WNHNN, CDR2 SYGVQD (reference sequence). The CDR3 consists of 15 residues. CDR3 amino acids: CVSREGQGSHSPLHF. CDR3 in DNA: TGCGTCAGCAGAGAAGGACAGGGCTCTCATTCACCCCTCCACTTT.

The J gene is TRBJ1-6, the V gene TRBV7-4; 9 bases align to TRBD1. The CDR3 spans 18 residues. Trimming cost V 8 bases and J 10 bases; bases outside gene matches: 21. Germline loops: CDR1 SGHVT, CDR2 SQSDAQ. The CDR3: CASYSLAHRDRDPSPLHF. CDR3 nucleotides: TGTGCCAGCTACAGCTTGGCCCACCGGGACAGGGACCCCTCACCCCTCCACTTT.

This clone was detected only once. The V call is TRBV10-3, the J call TRBJ2-5; D is ambiguous. V was cut by 0 bases and J by 1 base, with 9 bases left in between. The CDR3 is 15 residues long. Per the germline V gene, CDR1 is ENHRY and CDR2 is SYGVKD. The CDR3 DNA reads as TGTGCCATCAGTGAGTCCCCACAATCCCAAGAGACCCAGTACTTC. The encoded protein is CAISESPQSQETQYF.

V and J are TRBV6-1 and TRBJ1-5, with 8 bases fitting TRBD1. V trimming: 4 bases; J trimming: 0 bases; junction bases outside the gene matches: 5. This CDR3 is built from 16 residues. CDR1 is MNHNS, CDR2 SASEGT, per germline. DNA for the CDR3: TGTGCCAGCAGTGCAGGACAGGGCTTTAGCAATCAGCCCCAGCATTTT. Its protein product is CASSAGQGFSNQPQHF.

The V gene is TRBV19, the J gene TRBJ1-4, with 8 positions matching TRBD1. This CDR3 has 17 amino acids. The ends lost 6 bases at V and 0 bases at J; junction bases unmatched: 9. Germline CDR1 and CDR2: LNHDA and SQIVND (reference sequence). The CDR3 coding sequence is TGTGCCAGTAGAAAGACAGGGGCGTTCGCAACTAATGAAAAACTGTTTTTT. It is translated as CASRKTGAFATNEKLFF.

This clone was counted between two and nine times. The rearrangement joins TRBV6-5 to TRBJ2-7; D is perhaps TRBD2 (7 bases). CDR3 length: 15 amino acids. Trimming removed 5 bases at V and 3 bases at J, with 17 bases between. From germline, CDR1 is MNHEY and CDR2 SVGAGI. The CDR3 nucleotides are TGTGCCAGCAGTCAACAGGGAGGGACATTCTACGAGCAGTACTTC. Its protein is CASSQQGGTFYEQYF.

The sample holds a few counts of this clone. The chain uses TRBV2 and TRBJ1-2, with TRBD1 as a possible D gene (5 bases). Germline V gene data show CDR1 as SNHLY and CDR2 as FYNNEI. This CDR3 has 18 amino acids. Trimming took off 6 bases at V and 2 bases at J, with 25 bases between the two ends. The DNA for the CDR3 is TGTGCCAGCAGGATAACGGGACTCAGAGGAAAAGAGAACTATGGCTACACCTTC. Residues: CASRITGLRGKENYGYTF. Complete variable domain (other parts from reference TRBV2 and TRBJ1-2): EPEVTQTPSHQVTQMGQEVILRCVPISNHLYFYWYRQILGQKVEFLVSFYNNEISEKSEIFDDQFSVERPDGSNFTLKIRSTKLEDSAMYFCASRITGLRGKENYGYTFGSGTRLTVV.

The chain has TRBV7-9 and TRBJ2-7, with a possible D match to TRBD1 (6 bases). The V gene's germline CDR1 is SEHNR and CDR2 FQNEAQ (reference sequence). V shed 6 bases and J shed 2 bases, with 8 bases lying between them. The CDR3 consists of 12 residues. This CDR3 reads CASRQGTYEQYF. CDR3 sequence (DNA): TGTGCCAGCAGACAGGGTACCTACGAGCAGTACTTC.

This chain links TRBV25-1 with TRBJ2-3; 7 bases match TRBD2. The J segment lost 2 bases and the V segment lost 3 bases, leaving 8 bases of the junction unmatched. The CDR3 consists of 16 residues. The germline V gene encodes CDR1 MGHDK and CDR2 SYGVNS. CDR3 bases: TGTGCCAGCAGTGATAGCCTAGCGGTCTACACAGATACGCAGTATTTT. This translates into CASSDSLAVYTDTQYF.

This clone was observed a handful of times. V gene TRBV7-3 combines with J gene TRBJ1-5; D ambiguous. V shed 10 bases and J shed 4 bases, with 14 bases lying between them. The CDR3 spans 13 residues. Germline V CDR1 and CDR2: SGHTA, FQGTGA. The CDR3 DNA reads TGTGCCACTTTGGGAGGGCTGAATCAGCCCCAGCATTTT. Translation: CATLGGLNQPQHF.

This chain joins TRBV5-4 and TRBJ2-2; a possible D gene is TRBD1 (5 bases). Germline CDR1 SGHNT, CDR2 YYREEE (reference sequence). Trimming removed 3 bases from V and 3 bases from J, with 15 bases in between. The CDR3 extends over 16 amino acids. The CDR3 loop reads CASSSLWGRDTGELFF. The DNA of the CDR3 is TGTGCCAGCAGCTCCCTTTGGGGCCGCGACACCGGGGAGCTGTTTTTT. Using reference TRBV5-4 and TRBJ2-2 for the parts outside the CDR3, the full variable domain is ETGVTQSPTHLIKTRGQQVTLRCSSQSGHNTVSWYQQALGQGPQFIFQYYREEENGRGNFPPRFSGLQFPNYSSELNVNALELDDSALYLCASSSLWGRDTGELFFGEGSRLTVL.

The chain couples TRBV10-2 to TRBJ2-5, with TRBD2 matching 11 bases. The CDR3 runs 16 residues. The germline gives CDR1 WSHSY, CDR2 SAAADI. After removal of 6 bases from V and 1 base from J, the junction contained 7 bases not matched to a gene. The CDR3 DNA reads TGCGCCAGCAGCCTAGGGACTAGCGGCCTCCAAGAGACCCAGTACTTC. This gives the protein CASSLGTSGLQETQYF.

The chain joins TRBV7-2 to TRBJ2-7; 10 nucleotides line up with TRBD2. The CDR3 is 15 amino acids. V lost 5 bases and J lost 3; bases outside the gene matches: 7. Germline V gene data show CDR1 as SGHTA and CDR2 as FQGNSA. The DNA of the CDR3 is TGTGCCAGCAGCGCGGGACTAGCGCCCAACTACGAGCAGTACTTC. Translating it yields CASSAGLAPNYEQYF.

The chain is built from TRBV6-1 and TRBJ1-4; the D is unclear. The CDR3 extends over 15 amino acids. The germline V gene has CDR1 MNHNS and CDR2 SASEGT. V lost 6 bases and J lost 0, with 11 bases in between. This CDR3 is CASRPPRPTNEKLFF. The CDR3 DNA is TGTGCCAGCAGGCCCCCGAGGCCAACTAATGAAAAACTGTTTTTT.

V is TRBV4-1 and J is TRBJ1-2, with a tentative D call TRBD1 (5 bases). V was clipped by 4 bases and J by 2 bases, with 11 bases between them. The germline gives CDR1 MGHRA, CDR2 YSYEKL. The CDR3 totals 14 residues. For the CDR3, the DNA is TGCGCCAGCAGCCCCCCCAGGGAAAACTATGGCTACACCTTC. Protein sequence: CASSPPRENYGYTF.